These 32 T cell receptor beta chains share one sample of origin, sequenced in a study of T cell changes during pregnancy in multiple sclerosis. Some clones are missing from TCRdb's copy, which holds only in-frame ones; the method was immunoSEQ multiplex PCR. Among roughly 80,000 clones listed, roughly 91% were seen once. The starting material was peripheral blood, obtained after pregnancy. Receptors were obtained from a female donor in good health, enrolled as a control in a pregnancy study.

V usage is TRBV9 and J usage is TRBJ1-2; TRBD1 agrees at 7 bases. There are 15 residues in the CDR3. V shed 0 bases, J shed 1 base, and the junction held 3 bases outside the gene matches. The V gene's germline CDR1 is SGDLS and CDR2 YYNGEE. The CDR3 region is CASSVEAGGNYGYTF. The CDR3, as DNA: TGTGCCAGCAGCGTAGAGGCAGGGGGTAACTATGGCTACACCTTC.

This sequence joins TRBV25-1 and TRBJ2-7, with a weak D call TRBD2 (6 bases). The CDR3 length is 14 residues. The V gene's germline CDR1 is MGHDK and CDR2 SYGVNS. V gave up 6 bases and J gave up 3 bases, with 15 bases separating them. This CDR3 is CASRSTTGVYEQYF. The CDR3 region has the DNA TGTGCCAGCAGATCGACGACGGGGGTCTACGAGCAGTACTTC.

This chain connects TRBV19 to TRBJ2-1; possible D gene TRBD2, 6 bases. From germline, CDR1 is LNHDA and CDR2 SQIVND (reference sequence). V lost 6 bases, J lost 8 bases, and 17 bases lay in between. This CDR3 region has 14 residues. The CDR3 loop reads CASRITDWGDEQFF. The DNA of the CDR3 is TGTGCCAGTAGAATTACGGACTGGGGGGATGAGCAGTTCTTC.

CDR3 region: CASRGTSGGPYNEQFF. DNA for the CDR3: TGTGCCAGCAGAGGGACTAGCGGAGGTCCCTACAATGAGCAGTTCTTC. The J gene is TRBJ2-1, the V gene TRBV28, with TRBD2 identical over 11 bases. V lost 6 bases to trimming and J lost 2 bases; unmatched junction nucleotides: 6. This CDR3 contains 16 residues. The germline V gene encodes CDR1 MDHEN and CDR2 SYDVKM.

V usage is TRBV7-2 and J usage is TRBJ2-2; 13 positions match TRBD2. Germline assignment: CDR1 SGHTA and CDR2 FQGNSA. The CDR3 spans 18 residues. V was pared by 5 bases and J by 6 bases, with 12 bases of the junction left unmatched. The CDR3: CASSLGLAGAVGAGELFF. CDR3 coding DNA: TGTGCCAGCAGCCTCGGACTAGCGGGAGCGGTGGGGGCCGGGGAGCTGTTTTTT. Combining the CDR3 with reference TRBV7-2 and TRBJ2-2 gives the whole variable domain GAGVSQSPSNKVTEKGKDVELRCDPISGHTALYWYRQSLGQGLEFLIYFQGNSAPDKSGLPSDRFSAERTGGSVSTLTIQRTQQEDSAVYLCASSLGLAGAVGAGELFFGEGSRLTVL.

The chain is built from TRBV27 and TRBJ1-1; 7 bases are a match to TRBD1. The V gene's germline CDR1 is MNHEY and CDR2 SMNVEV (reference sequence). Germline trimming cut 4 bases from V and 1 base from J; bases unmatched to any gene: 3. The CDR3 runs 14 residues. CDR3 sequence: CASSSGQKNTEAFF. In DNA form, the CDR3 reads TGTGCCAGCAGTTCGGGACAGAAGAACACTGAAGCTTTCTTT.

The V call is TRBV12-5, the J call TRBJ2-5, with D tentatively TRBD2 (6 bases). V was shortened by 5 bases and J by 2 bases, with 9 bases between the two germline ends. Germline CDR1 is LGHNT and CDR2 is FRNRAP. The CDR3 runs 13 residues. The CDR3 DNA sequence: TGTGCTAGTGGTGTTAGCGGTCAAGAGACCCAGTACTTC. Encoded protein: CASGVSGQETQYF.

The chain combines TRBV15 with TRBJ1-1, with 8 bases fitting TRBD1. The V gene's germline CDR1 is LNHNV and CDR2 YYDKDF (reference sequence). V lost 2 bases to trimming and J lost 5 bases; unmatched junction nucleotides: 10. The CDR3 is 16 residues long. In DNA form, the CDR3 reads TGTGCCACCAGCAGAATACAGGGGGTAGGAGGTACTGAAGCTTTCTTT. Protein product: CATSRIQGVGGTEAFF.

The CDR3 DNA reads as TGCGCCAGCAGCCGAGCTAGCGGGAGTGGCTATGAGCAGTTCTTC. Translation gives CASSRASGSGYEQFF. This sequence joins TRBV5-1 and TRBJ2-1; 10 bases agree with TRBD2. This CDR3 region has 15 residues. In germline, CDR1 is SGHRS, CDR2 YFSETQ. V lost 4 bases to trimming and J lost 8 bases; unmatched junction nucleotides: 9.

This clone was seen only once. J is TRBJ1-6 and V is TRBV30, with a possible D match to TRBD1 (5 bases). CDR1 is GTSNPN, CDR2 SVGIG, per germline (reference sequence). Trimming cost V 5 bases and J 8 bases, with 10 bases left between them. This CDR3 is 12 amino acids long. CDR3 amino acids: CAWGDSDSPLHF. CDR3 coding DNA: TGTGCCTGGGGGGACTCTGATTCACCCCTCCACTTT.

J is TRBJ2-5 and V is TRBV6-5, with 10 bases fitting TRBD1. The CDR3 is 16 residues long. CDR1 is MNHEY and CDR2 is SVGAGI in the germline V gene. The ends lost 4 bases at V and 4 bases at J; junction bases unmatched: 9. The CDR3 region is CASSWDRGAGGETQYF. The DNA for the CDR3 is TGTGCCAGCAGTTGGGACAGGGGCGCGGGAGGAGAGACCCAGTACTTC.

This clone appeared once. This chain uses TRBV18 with TRBJ2-5; D call uncertain. With 5 bases removed from V and 2 bases from J, the gap between germline ends came to 3 bases. The CDR3 consists of 11 residues. Per the germline V gene, CDR1 is KGHSH and CDR2 is LQKENI. CDR3 in amino acids: CASSSQETQYF. CDR3 coding DNA: TGTGCCAGCTCATCGCAAGAGACCCAGTACTTC.

The chain has TRBV2 and TRBJ1-4; D is ambiguous. From germline, CDR1 is SNHLY and CDR2 FYNNEI. The CDR3 is made up of 13 amino acids. The V end was cut by 4 bases, the J end by 8 bases, with 11 bases between. This CDR3 is CASSVGLVEKLFF. CDR3 in DNA: TGTGCCAGCAGTGTCGGTTTGGTAGAAAAACTGTTTTTT. Combining the CDR3 with reference TRBV2 and TRBJ1-4 gives the whole variable domain EPEVTQTPSHQVTQMGQEVILRCVPISNHLYFYWYRQILGQKVEFLVSFYNNEISEKSEIFDDQFSVERPDGSNFTLKIRSTKLEDSAMYFCASSVGLVEKLFFGSGTQLSVL.

The chain employs TRBV19 and TRBJ2-2; D may be TRBD1 (6 bases). The CDR3 totals 16 residues. The V end was cut by 2 bases, the J end by 4 bases, with 14 bases between. Germline CDR1 LNHDA, CDR2 SQIVND (reference sequence). CDR3 amino acids: CASSIFPRGRTGELFF. Written as DNA, the CDR3 is TGTGCCAGTAGTATATTCCCCAGGGGTCGCACCGGGGAGCTGTTTTTT.

The chain links TRBV28 to TRBJ2-3; 8 bases align to TRBD1. Trimming at V came to 6 bases and at J to 2 bases, leaving 10 bases not matched to a gene. CDR1 and CDR2 (germline): MDHEN, SYDVKM. CDR3 length equals 16 residues. Here the CDR3 DNA reads TGTGCCAGCAGCCCTTACGGGACAGGTTTCACAGATACGCAGTATTTT. Protein: CASSPYGTGFTDTQYF.

The rearrangement joins TRBV27 to TRBJ2-1; 9 bases agree with TRBD2. The germline CDR1 and CDR2 sequences are MNHEY and SMNVEV (reference sequence). The CDR3 runs to 16 residues. With V trimmed by 5 bases and J by 8 bases, 13 bases remained unmatched. The CDR3 DNA sequence: TGTGCCAGCAGTCCTTGGGATAGCGGGGGTTCGGATGAGCAGTTCTTC. It codes for CASSPWDSGGSDEQFF.

The gene calls are TRBV6-1 and TRBJ2-3; maybe TRBD1 (5 bases). CDR3 size: 17 residues. With 2 bases removed from V and 0 bases from J, the gap between germline ends came to 15 bases. Germline CDR1 and CDR2: MNHNS and SASEGT. The CDR3: CASSEFWTTASTDTQYF. The CDR3, as DNA: TGTGCCAGCAGTGAATTTTGGACGACAGCTAGCACAGATACGCAGTATTTT.

The rearrangement links TRBV18 to TRBJ1-2; D gene unclear. Germline loops: CDR1 KGHSH, CDR2 LQKENI. The CDR3 extends over 13 amino acids. V was pared by 4 bases and J by 0 bases, with 6 bases between. CDR3 nucleotide sequence: TGTGCCAGCTCACGGAGTGCTAACTATGGCTACACCTTC. It translates to CASSRSANYGYTF.

This clone was picked up one time. The chain combines TRBV7-3 with TRBJ2-5, with 9 bases identical to TRBD2. Unmatched junction bases numbered 12, after V lost 5 bases and J lost 5 bases. Looked up from germline, CDR1 is SGHTA and CDR2 is FQGTGA. CDR3 size: 16 residues. The CDR3 DNA follows: TGTGCCAGCAGCATGTCTATAGCGGGGGCGGGTGAGACCCAGTACTTC. Protein: CASSMSIAGAGETQYF.

In its sample, this clone was seen once. The chain couples TRBV30 to TRBJ1-1; D perhaps matches TRBD1 (5 bases). With 0 bases removed from V and 2 bases from J, the gap between germline ends came to 16 bases. Germline V lookup: CDR1 GTSNPN, CDR2 SVGIG (reference sequence). CDR3 length equals 16 residues. The CDR3: CAWSVTRVLINTEAFF. Here the CDR3 DNA reads TGTGCCTGGAGTGTAACCAGGGTTCTGATTAACACTGAAGCTTTCTTT.

The V gene is TRBV7-8, the J gene TRBJ2-7; D unclear. CDR3 length: 15 amino acids. The V and J ends lost 2 bases and 0 bases respectively, with 11 bases between them. Germline-derived CDR1 and CDR2 are SGHVS and FQNEAQ. The CDR3 spells CASSLQRLPSYEQYF. CDR3 coding DNA: TGTGCCAGCAGCTTACAGCGTCTCCCCTCCTACGAGCAGTACTTC.

The chain links TRBV5-1 to TRBJ2-1; maybe TRBD1 (5 bases). Trimming stripped 4 bases from V and 0 bases from J, with 14 bases between. The CDR3 sequence is 16 residues long. The germline gives CDR1 SGHRS, CDR2 YFSETQ. The CDR3 DNA is TGCGCCAGCAGCCGACGACAGTCGAGCTCCTACAATGAGCAGTTCTTC. It encodes CASSRRQSSSYNEQFF.

The J gene is TRBJ2-7, the V gene TRBV6-1, with TRBD1 identical over 9 bases. The length of the CDR3 is 20 residues. Germline-derived CDR1 and CDR2 are MNHNS and SASEGT. V dropped 3 bases and J dropped 2; count of bases not matched to a gene: 20. The chain's CDR3 is CASSDRLAQSQGAPPYEQYF. CDR3 DNA sequence: TGTGCCAGCAGTGACCGCCTTGCTCAATCACAGGGGGCGCCTCCCTACGAGCAGTACTTC.

This chain links TRBV5-1 with TRBJ2-3; 9 nucleotides line up with TRBD2. Germline CDR1 reads SGHRS; CDR2 reads YFSETQ. Unmatched junction bases numbered 6, after V lost 0 bases and J lost 4 bases. The CDR3 runs 16 residues. The CDR3 loop is CASSLGGSGGSDTQYF. The CDR3 bases are TGCGCCAGCAGCTTGGGTGGTAGCGGGGGTTCAGATACGCAGTATTTT.

This chain uses TRBV25-1 with TRBJ1-5, with a weak D call TRBD1 (5 bases). This CDR3 has 14 amino acids. With 4 bases removed from V and 6 bases from J, the gap between germline ends came to 13 bases. Germline loops: CDR1 MGHDK, CDR2 SYGVNS. CDR3 nucleotides: TGTGCCAGCAGTGGGGAGGGGTCGAGTCAGCCCCAGCATTTT. Protein sequence: CASSGEGSSQPQHF.

The chain combines TRBV5-4 with TRBJ2-3; the D is unclear. Germline CDR1 is SGHNT and CDR2 is YYREEE (reference sequence). The CDR3 length is 11 residues. V was pared by 2 bases and J by 4 bases, with 2 bases between. The CDR3 loop is CASSFADTQYF. As DNA, the CDR3 is TGTGCCAGCAGCTTCGCAGATACGCAGTATTTT.

The chain recombines TRBV28 with TRBJ2-7, with 8 bases lining up with TRBD2. Germline trimming cut 4 bases from V and 0 bases from J; bases unmatched to any gene: 2. The CDR3 consists of 14 residues. Germline CDR1 and CDR2: MDHEN and SYDVKM. This chain's CDR3 is CASSSGGASYEQYF. The CDR3 DNA follows: TGTGCCAGCAGTTCCGGGGGGGCCTCCTACGAGCAGTACTTC.

This chain links TRBV29-1 with TRBJ1-2; D is unresolved. The CDR3 has 12 amino acids. V was clipped by 4 bases and J by 4 bases, with 10 bases between them. Germline loops: CDR1 SQVTM, CDR2 ANQGSEA. In DNA form, the CDR3 reads TGCAGCGTTGGAATAGAGAGCTATGGCTACACCTTC. Protein product: CSVGIESYGYTF.

This chain links TRBV30 with TRBJ1-5, with D hard to call. CDR1 is GTSNPN, CDR2 SVGIG, per germline (reference sequence). V was clipped by 4 bases and J by 0 bases, with 7 bases between them. The CDR3 sequence is 13 residues long. CDR3 nucleotides: TGTGCCTGGACAGGTTCTAGCAATCAGCCCCAGCATTTT. Protein sequence: CAWTGSSNQPQHF. Full variable domain (rest looked up from reference TRBV30 and TRBJ1-5): SQTIHQWPATLVQPVGSPLSLECTVEGTSNPNLYWYRQAAGRGLQLLFYSVGIGQISSEVPQNLSASRPQDRQFILSSKKLLLSDSGFYLCAWTGSSNQPQHFGDGTRLSIL.

The chain joins TRBV19 to TRBJ2-5; D is uncertain. CDR3 length equals 11 residues. The V and J ends lost 6 bases and 2 bases respectively, with 4 bases between them. Germline V lookup: CDR1 LNHDA, CDR2 SQIVND (reference sequence). CDR3 DNA sequence: TGTGCCAGTAGGCGTCAAGAGACCCAGTACTTC. This translates into CASRRQETQYF.

The chain uses TRBV29-1 and TRBJ2-7, with D perhaps matching TRBD2 (6 bases). Trimming pared 6 bases from V and 2 bases from J, leaving 11 bases between. The CDR3 has 12 amino acids. The germline gives CDR1 SQVTM, CDR2 ANQGSEA. The CDR3 nucleotides are TGCAGCGTGGGGGACTGGACCTACGAGCAGTACTTC. This gives the protein CSVGDWTYEQYF.

This clone appeared once. In nucleotides, the CDR3 is TGTGCCAGCAGCTTTAACGGACAGTACGAGCAGTACTTC. The encoded protein is CASSFNGQYEQYF. V is TRBV7-2 and J is TRBJ2-7; perhaps TRBD1 as D (6 bases). Trimming pared 3 bases from V and 4 bases from J, leaving 10 bases between. The germline gives CDR1 SGHTA, CDR2 FQGNSA. The CDR3 loop spans 13 amino acids.